Sequencing of this T cell receptor beta chain was carried out in a study of T cells in Graves' hyperthyroidism and ophthalmopathy. Study-wide results and caveats: The blood repertoire included most of the expanded thyroid clonotypes above 0.001. Stable hyperthyroidism and ophthalmopathy were separated using 13 V-J signatures.

An absence of ophthalmopathy progression within 18 months meant stable Graves' hyperthyroidism. The V gene's germline CDR1 is SGHTA and CDR2 FQGNSA. V lost 6 bases and J lost 7; bases outside the gene matches: 7. The CDR3 loop spans 16 amino acids. TCR beta CDR3 region amplification was performed from RNA transcripts. The TCR CDR3 was amplified in a first-round RT-PCR using the HTBI primer set. TCRdb re-called the multiplex PCR reads through MiXCR, storing one row per CDR3 protein. The table shows approximately 600,000 distinct CDR3 sequences, with around 15% occurring only once. This clonotype has only a few counts. What it recognizes is unknown.

The clonotype originates from a woman aged 25 to 39 with Graves' hyperthyroidism. The J gene is TRBJ2-2, the V gene TRBV7-2; 14 nucleotides agree with TRBD2. Input material: blood. CDR3 protein: CASRPRLAGGRGELFF. The DNA for the CDR3 is TGTGCCAGCAGACCAAGACTAGCGGGAGGGCGCGGGGAGCTGTTTTTT.